This TCR beta chain was obtained from a study of naive and memory T cell subsets (dated 2017 in TCRdb). As for the study more broadly: The figure summarizing these samples reported ten or so blood donors, 7 tuberculin skin test biopsies and 3 saline control biopsies. As previously described, skin biopsies were taken from tuberculin skin test sites or from saline-injected control sites and processed for RNA extraction. PCR2 was typically a SYBR Green qPCR stopped at a set threshold; low-input samples could instead use end-point PCR (about 6 cycles).

Points the paper makes about the study in general: The potential sensitivity of the RNA-based method to TCR transcript changes with T cell activation and differentiation was acknowledged. TCR sequences were reportedly obtained from both types of skin biopsy, with many more TCRs found at tuberculin skin test sites. Higher TCR numbers at tuberculin skin test sites were interpreted as T cell infiltration of a delayed type IV hypersensitivity reaction. The paper did not give details on skin biopsy collection and RNA processing but referred to earlier studies for those details.

Libraries came from UMI-ligation and nested PCR. Four rounds of PCR, run with the SP2 primer together with nested alpha and beta constant region primers, were used to amplify the ligated cDNA. For the blood and skin samples, TCR RNA was reverse transcribed with SuperScript IV using primers for the alpha and beta constant regions. T4 RNA ligase 1 was used to ligate an oligonucleotide containing the Illumina SP2 primer and a UMI to the 3' end of the cDNA. To prevent hairpin formation, the 12-nucleotide UMI was made up of two random hexamers with an eight-base spacer between them. From the second PCR onward, TCR alpha and beta chain libraries were processed separately and dual indexed for multiplexing. After pooling, the indexed libraries were analyzed by capillary electrophoresis and sequenced on either an Illumina MiSeq or NextSeq. Libraries were spiked with PhiX DNA at about 5-8% so that base diversity was increased and cluster recognition was improved. Turning to the authors' computational methods: UMIs were extracted from read 2 by Demultiplexor and combined with the TCR sequence from read 1, and reads were split according to sample indices. V and J genes and V-J junctions were identified by Decombinator, and each TCR was assigned a five-part identifier that included V and J deletions. Collapsinator relied on UMIs to correct both sequencing errors and PCR amplification heterogeneity, producing a UMI-based abundance for each TCR. CDR3Translator converted identifiers to nucleotide sequence, translated to amino acids, and extracted CDR3 regions using terminal motifs. Error-corrected alpha and beta TCR counts from blood and skin were compared after normalization to input RNA amount. TCRdb itself trimmed the public reads at Q25 with fastp, ran MiXCR and retained productive beta chains. Every entry covers one CDR3 protein and lists the most common genes and DNA from its rows. The V and J calls shown here were made by TCRdb, not taken from the authors' results. The sample records some 40,000 distinct CDR3 sequences, approximately 10% of which are singletons. The top ten clones comprise about 4.2% of the sample.

In light of the paper, this sample's treatment or condition label describes: skin biopsy from PPD injection site in Mantoux-positive individual. Using 3' ligation of a UMI-containing oligonucleotide to TCR cDNA, the study laid out a robust and sensitive protocol to amplify, sequence and analyze TCRs. In individuals with a positive Mantoux test, tuberculin skin test biopsies were taken from sites that had been injected with PPD. Total RNA, without cell sorting, was DNase treated with RQ1 DNase before reverse transcription, targeting 1 to 1000 ng input. Libraries were prepared from skin biopsies and whole blood so that pipeline robustness could be tested in samples in which T cells form a minority population. CDR1 and CDR2 are read off the germline V gene as SGHTA and FQGNSA. There are 17 amino acids in the CDR3, from cysteine to phenylalanine inclusive. The CDR3 DNA has 51 bases and is translated from base 1. Trimming removed 5 bases from V and 6 bases from J; the gene matches leave 15 bases unexplained.

This clonotype has a count of ten or more. Its antigen is not yet known. No much larger clonotype is one base removed from it; base qualities were not supplied. This specimen consisted of skin, obtained from a tuberculin skin test site. Recombination linked TRBV7-2 to TRBJ2-3; the junction holds 9 bases that match TRBD2. The sequence came from an adult in good health. The sequence in DNA is TGTGCCAGCAGCGCACAACTAGCGGGTCGCCTTGGGGATACGCAGTATTTT. Translated, this is CASSAQLAGRLGDTQYF.